This TCR beta chain originates from a study of T cells in Graves' hyperthyroidism and ophthalmopathy (dated by TCRdb to the late 2010s). Background on the whole study: Peripheral blood was collected at initial diagnosis, before any treatment. TCR V-J signatures able to tell the groups apart were searched for in a discovery cohort of 95 to 100 patients, of whom about 40 had Graves' ophthalmopathy and about 60 had stable Graves' hyperthyroidism. Whether ophthalmopathy could be predicted prospectively was tested in an independent validation cohort made up of approximately 19 hyperthyroidism patients plus 17 patients who later progressed to ophthalmopathy. The approximately 90 discovery patients were divided at random into training and test sets in a 7:3 ratio. The study also compared thyroid tissue and blood T-cell repertoires from several Graves' hyperthyroidism patients. Once sampling was done, hyperthyroidism patients were given methimazole at a starting dose of 30 mg daily, whereas ophthalmopathy patients were given high-dose intravenous methylprednisolone. The paper describes TCR Vbeta CDR3 sequencing of 120 to 150 peripheral blood samples, made up of about 40 ophthalmopathy patients, around 78 hyperthyroidism patients and about 17 progressor patients.

The study at large found these results: Sample size was not statistically predetermined, and blinding of investigators to group allocation was not performed. In cross-validation, a model built on a 13 V-J signature told ophthalmopathy apart from stable hyperthyroidism with approximately 90% sensitivity and around 83% specificity, and in testing the same model reached 80%/75%. Most expanded thyroid clonotypes (frequency above 0.001) were also detected in blood, a finding suggesting that blood repertoires may reflect thyroid immune responses. In validation, progression to ophthalmopathy was predicted by the model with nearly 71% sensitivity and 72.22% specificity, a median of roughly 6 months before onset.

In the ophthalmopathy patients, disease was moderately to severely active, with a Clinical Activity Score of 3 or more, a NOSPECS grade of 4 or more, and a duration of less than 3 months. Patients with uncontrolled infections, other autoimmune diseases, pregnancy or lactation were excluded. Clinical symptoms, serum thyroxine and TRAb, thyroid ultrasound, and orbital computed tomography formed the basis for the diagnoses. PBMCs were isolated from about 10 ml of fresh peripheral blood by Ficoll-Paque density gradient centrifugation. Total RNA was extracted using Trizol reagent, and RNA quality was assessed on an Agilent 2100 Bioanalyzer. Amplification of TCR beta CDR3 regions was carried out from RNA transcripts. The TCR CDR3 was subjected to a first round of RT-PCR using the HTBI primer set and the Qiagen OneStep RT-PCR kit. Libraries were constructed in a second round of multiplex PCR, after which size selection and purification were carried out. Libraries were sequenced paired-end with 100 bp reads on an Illumina HiSeq2000. The authors processed their data as follows. Raw data were processed with SOAPnuke, discarding reads with adapters, uncalled bases, mean Phred below 15, or no exact constant-primer or identifier match. High-quality paired reads were merged using COPE v1.2.5, and each unique nucleotide sequence was defined as a clonotype. MiTCR v1.1 was used to align the clonotypes against IMGT TRBV, TRBD and TRBJ reference segments. The analysis included only V-J combinations with a frequency above 0.0001, which together covered 99% to 99.2% of the repertoires. The TCS score was defined as the ratio of F50 (clonal expansion) to E x V (chaos), calculated using BLOSUM62-based TCRdist between CDR3 peptides within each V-J. Welch's t-statistics and random forest reduced 514 V-J features to 13, which were used in a naive Bayes classifier (R e1071). The public reads were run again by TCRdb, first through fastp at Q25 and then through MiXCR, and only productive beta chains were kept. A single entry per CDR3 protein holds the most common genes and DNA from its merged rows. These V and J calls rely on TCRdb rather than the paper's analysis. Recorded for this sample are hundreds of thousands of distinct CDR3 sequences; 20% of them occurred a single time. In total, the top ten clones hold under 35% of the sample.

The CDR3 numbers 16 residues from cysteine through phenylalanine. Left in the record is the CDR3 DNA by itself, 48 bases read in frame from the first base. Sequences SGHKS (CDR1) and YYEKEE (CDR2) are obtained from the germline V gene (reference sequence). The germline V end is reduced by 4 bases and the J end by 4 bases; junction bases left unmatched: 9. Turning to this clonotype: Its antigen is currently not known. Nothing much larger sits one base from this clone, and base qualities are not available.

The sequencing sample was made of blood. The chain is encoded by TRBV5-5 joined to TRBJ2-1; TRBD1 matches 9 bases in the middle. This TCR was recovered from a man aged 25 to 40 with Graves' ophthalmopathy. The DNA sequence is given as TGTGCCAGCAGCCTAGGGGGACAGGGAGATTACAATGAGCAGTTCTTC. This is translated as CASSLGGQGDYNEQFF.